The following is a T cell receptor beta chain sequence with its context. Its target is unknown. Nominally healthy donors were sampled, though unrecorded immune exposures were likely. This sample stems from a study of cytomegalovirus exposure and HLA in healthy donors. Whole-study results and caveats: Versus the roughly 640-donor mean, an Asian-associated ancestry cluster reportedly showed fewer N-insertions in a later analysis.

13 Jbeta primers and 60 Vbeta primers were used for the PCR. Repertoires were generated with immunoSEQ multiplex PCR, while TCRdb's copy carries only in-frame clones and drops some. The table lists roughly 190,000 clones, around 85% of them singletons, with 3.8% in the top ten. This TCR derives from a man in his forties or fifties in good health and CMV-seronegative. Input material: PBMCs.

The CDR3 spells CASSLMNTEAFF. CDR3 nucleotide sequence: TGTGCCAGCTCATTAATGAACACTGAAGCTTTCTTT. The genes are TRBV18 and TRBJ1-1, with unresolved D. The ends were cut back, 5 bases at V and 0 bases at J, with 4 bases in the middle. CDR1 and CDR2 (germline): KGHSH, LQKENI. The CDR3 runs to 12 residues.